The 5 T cell receptor beta chains in this list originate from one sample, sequenced in a study of vaccination and CD4 T cells after COVID-19. Cultured CD4+ T-cell DNA underwent Oncomine TCR Beta short-read sequencing. MiXCR, applied by TCRdb to the PCR reads, yields one record per CDR3 protein. The top ten hold roughly 18% of the sample, which has 15,000 to 20,000 distinct CDR3 sequences, roughly 55% seen once. The sample's treatment: roughly ten-day PBMC culture with coronavirus spike peptide pools or control peptides (ViraFEST assay). These receptors lack a known antigen. The sequenced sample was CD4+ T cells from blood, cultured in vitro, obtained before SARS-CoV-2 vaccination. These receptors were obtained from a human donor who had recovered from COVID-19.

This clonotype was seen a handful of times. The genes are TRBV20-1 and TRBJ2-7, with no clear D. The CDR3 length is 12 residues. Trimming left V 3 bases short and J 3 bases short, with 9 bases between. Germline loops: CDR1 DFQATT, CDR2 SNEGSKA (reference sequence). The DNA for the CDR3 is TGCAGTGCTAGGGATCCTAGCTACGAGCAGTACTTC. It specifies CSARDPSYEQYF.

V usage is TRBV19 and J usage is TRBJ1-1; D is uncertain. This CDR3 spans 12 amino acids. V lost 9 bases, J lost 3 bases, and 11 bases lay in between. Germline V lookup: CDR1 LNHDA, CDR2 SQIVND (reference sequence). The CDR3: CASPYYYTEAFF. The CDR3 coding sequence is TGTGCCAGCCCTTATTACTACACTGAAGCTTTCTTT.

J is TRBJ2-7 and V is TRBV28; tentatively, D is TRBD1 or TRBD2 (5 bases each). Trimming took off 7 bases at V and 2 bases at J, with 15 bases between the two ends. The CDR3 runs 14 residues. CDR1 and CDR2 (germline): MDHEN, SYDVKM. The CDR3 coding sequence is TGTGCCAGCAAACCCGGGACGGTAACCTACGAGCAGTACTTC. Its protein product is CASKPGTVTYEQYF.

Notes on this clonotype: Germline and junction disagree at one end, which may indicate a read error. The chain employs TRBV7-9 and TRBJ2-5; 7 nucleotides line up with TRBD1. This CDR3 is built from 14 residues. Germline assignment: CDR1 SEHNR and CDR2 FQNEAQ (reference sequence). The CDR3 DNA sequence: TGCGCCAGCAGCTCGGGACAGCTCCAAGAGACCCAGTACTTC. As protein: CASSSGQLQETQYF.

This chain connects TRBV7-2 to TRBJ1-3; D uncertain. Germline loops: CDR1 SGHTA, CDR2 FQGNSA. Trimming pared 3 bases from V and 4 bases from J, leaving 10 bases between. The CDR3 contains 14 residues. CDR3 region: CASSFTGRGNTIYF. CDR3 DNA: TGTGCCAGCAGCTTTACTGGGAGGGGAAACACCATATATTTT.